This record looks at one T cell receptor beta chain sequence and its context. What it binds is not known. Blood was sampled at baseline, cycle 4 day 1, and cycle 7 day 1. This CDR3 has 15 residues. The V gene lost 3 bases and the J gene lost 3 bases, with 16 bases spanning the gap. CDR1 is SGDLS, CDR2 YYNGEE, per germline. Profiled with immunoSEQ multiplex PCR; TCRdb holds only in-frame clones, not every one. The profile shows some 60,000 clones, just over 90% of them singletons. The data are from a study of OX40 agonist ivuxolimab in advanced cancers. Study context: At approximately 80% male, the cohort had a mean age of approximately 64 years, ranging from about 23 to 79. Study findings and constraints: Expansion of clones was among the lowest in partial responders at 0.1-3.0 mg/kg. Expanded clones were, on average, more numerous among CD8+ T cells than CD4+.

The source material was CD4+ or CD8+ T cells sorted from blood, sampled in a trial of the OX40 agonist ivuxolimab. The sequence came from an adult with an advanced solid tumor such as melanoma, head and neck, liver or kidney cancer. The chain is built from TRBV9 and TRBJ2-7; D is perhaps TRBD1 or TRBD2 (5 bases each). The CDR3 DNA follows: TGTGCCAGCAGCGCGGGGCTCCCCTACCTCTACGAGCAGTACTTC. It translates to CASSAGLPYLYEQYF.